The rows below give T cell receptor beta chains drawn from one sample of a study of spatial heterogeneity in lung cancer. From the 5' RACE reads, TCRdb called clonotypes with MiXCR, one entry per CDR3 protein. The table shows 9,500 to 11,000 distinct CDR3 sequences, with 5.5% to 7.5% occurring only once. The sample in question was PBMCs, obtained at surgery. The receptors originated from a male donor with early-stage non-small cell lung cancer. Each CDR3 is given with its conserved first and last residue. The order of the fields is V gene, J gene, CDR3 protein.

>TRBV28|TRBJ2-5
CASRGQGEETQYF
>TRBV20-1|TRBJ2-7
CSARQGYSYEQYF
>TRBV29-1|TRBJ2-3
CSVAGGSEYTTDTQYF
>TRBV12-3/TRBV12-4|TRBJ1-1
CASSLGPASEAFF
>TRBV10-1|TRBJ2-1
CASSLYNEQFF
>TRBV5-4|TRBJ2-7
CASSPEKYEQYF
>TRBV6-1|TRBJ2-2
CASSEARFTGELFF
>TRBV7-8|TRBJ2-4
CASSFYPGTVLAKNIQYF
>TRBV6-5|TRBJ2-1
CASSAQGTLYNEQFF
>TRBV7-9|TRBJ2-1
CASSLGLERGEQFF